Sequencing of this T cell receptor (beta chain) was carried out in a study of control samples from healthy donors and cancer patients. The V end was cut by 7 bases, the J end by 3 bases, with 7 bases between. CDR1 SQVTM and CDR2 ANQGSEA come from the germline V gene. The CDR3 contains 11 residues. Sequencing was performed with immunoSEQ multiplex PCR; in TCRdb, only in-frame clones are kept and a portion is missing. The data contain 30,000 to 35,000 clones, approximately 90% of them singletons. The count of this clone is one. The chain links TRBV29-1 to TRBJ1-3, with a weak D call TRBD1 (5 bases). The source material was PBMCs. The source is a woman aged 40 to 49 with lung cancer. Written as DNA, the CDR3 is TGCAGCGGAGGGGTTGGAAACACCATATATTTT. Protein sequence: CSGGVGNTIYF. The variable domain in full, with the rest retrieved from reference TRBV29-1 and TRBJ1-3, is SAVISQKPSRDICQRGTSLTIQCQVDSQVTMMFWYRQQPGQSLTLIATANQGSEATYESGFVIDKFPISRPNLTFSTLTVSNMSPEDSSIYLCSGGVGNTIYFGEGSWLTVV.